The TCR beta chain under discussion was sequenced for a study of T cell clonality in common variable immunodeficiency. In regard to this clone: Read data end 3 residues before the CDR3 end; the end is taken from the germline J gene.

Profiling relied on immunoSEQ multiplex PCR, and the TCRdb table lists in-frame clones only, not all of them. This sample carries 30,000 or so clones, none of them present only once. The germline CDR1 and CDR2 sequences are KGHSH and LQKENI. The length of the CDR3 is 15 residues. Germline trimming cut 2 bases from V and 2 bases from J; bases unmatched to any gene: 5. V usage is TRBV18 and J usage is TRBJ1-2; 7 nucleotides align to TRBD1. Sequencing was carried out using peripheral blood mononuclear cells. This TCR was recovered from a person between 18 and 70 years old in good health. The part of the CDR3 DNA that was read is TGTGCCAGCTCACCAAACCAGGGGGAAAACTATGGC. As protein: CASSPNQGENYG. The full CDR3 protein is CASSPNQGENYGYTF.